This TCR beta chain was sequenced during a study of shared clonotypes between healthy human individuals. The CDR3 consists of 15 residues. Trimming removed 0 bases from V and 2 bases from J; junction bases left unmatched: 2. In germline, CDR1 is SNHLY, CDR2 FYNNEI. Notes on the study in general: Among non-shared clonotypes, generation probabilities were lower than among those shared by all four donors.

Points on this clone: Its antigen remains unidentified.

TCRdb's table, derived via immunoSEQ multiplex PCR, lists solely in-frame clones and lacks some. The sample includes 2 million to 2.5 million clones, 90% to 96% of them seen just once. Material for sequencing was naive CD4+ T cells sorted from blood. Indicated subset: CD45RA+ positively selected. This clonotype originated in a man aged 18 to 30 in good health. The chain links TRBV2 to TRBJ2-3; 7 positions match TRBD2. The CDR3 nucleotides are TGTGCCAGCAGTGAAGCGGGGGGGTACACAGATACGCAGTATTTT. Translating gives CASSEAGGYTDTQYF.